Listed below are T cell receptor beta chains from one sample, sequenced in a study of shared clonotypes between healthy human individuals. Sequencing used immunoSEQ multiplex PCR; TCRdb keeps in-frame clones, though not all of them. The profile shows a few million clones, around nine tenths of them singletons. Input material: naive CD4+ T cells sorted from blood. These receptors were obtained from a man between 18 and 29 years old in good health. Both conserved end residues are part of each CDR3. A D gene is named only where the DNA matches it firmly. A clone size is listed for some rows: how often the clone was seen (once, few, many), or a class if it is expanded.

D gene,J gene,V gene,clone size,CDR3 DNA,CDR3 protein
-,TRBJ1-6,TRBV6-5,-,TGTGCCAGCAGTCCCCGAGGCCGTTCACCCCTCCACTTT,CASSPRGRSPLHF
-,TRBJ2-5,TRBV18,-,TGTGCCAGCTCACGAGACAGACAGTTGGAGACCCAGTACTTC,CASSRDRQLETQYF
-,TRBJ2-6,TRBV7-9,-,TGTGCCAGCAGCTTTCTAGGGACTGGGGCCAACGTCCTGACTTTC,CASSFLGTGANVLTF
TRBD1,TRBJ2-5,TRBV19,-,TGTGCCAGTAGTATAACCGGGACAGGGGGGGAGACCCAGTACTTC,CASSITGTGGETQYF
-,TRBJ2-1,TRBV5-4,-,TGTGCCAGCAGCCCCGGGGGAGCGGAATCTAGCTCCTACAATGAGCAGTTCTTC,CASSPGGAESSSYNEQFF
-,TRBJ2-7,TRBV5-8,-,TGTGCCAGCAGACCTAGCTTCTACGAGCAGTACTTC,CASRPSFYEQYF
TRBD1,TRBJ2-2,TRBV19,-,TGTGCCAGTAGTATATCGTCGATCGGACAGGGGACCGGGGAGCTGTTTTTT,CASSISSIGQGTGELFF
-,TRBJ1-2,TRBV30,-,TGTGCCTGGAGTGTCAGGACATCGGGGTATGGCTACACCTTC,CAWSVRTSGYGYTF
-,TRBJ1-1,TRBV11-2,-,TGTGCCAGCAGCTCCAGGGGAATGAACACTGAAGCTTTCTTT,CASSSRGMNTEAFF
TRBD2,TRBJ2-1,TRBV6-1,-,TGTGCCAGCAGTGCTCCTAGCGGGGCCGTCTCCTACAATGAGCAGTTCTTC,CASSAPSGAVSYNEQFF
-,TRBJ1-1,TRBV18,-,TGTGCCAGCTCACCCGAGCGACAGAACACTGAAGCTTTCTTT,CASSPERQNTEAFF
-,TRBJ1-1,TRBV2,-,TGTGCCAGCAGTTCCGGCAGGCTGGGCACTGAAGCTTTCTTT,CASSSGRLGTEAFF
-,TRBJ2-1,TRBV5-1,-,TGCGCCAGCAGCCTGGACCCCACCTCCTACAATGAGCAGTTCTTC,CASSLDPTSYNEQFF
-,TRBJ2-4,TRBV5-4,-,TGTGCCAGCAGCTTTGGAGGGGCCGGAGGCATTCAGTACTTC,CASSFGGAGGIQYF
-,TRBJ1-3,TRBV11-3,-,TGTGCCAGCAGCTTACAGGGAGCTGGAAACACCATATATTTT,CASSLQGAGNTIYF
TRBD2,TRBJ2-7,TRBV5-1,-,TGCGCCAGCAGAGGGACAGGGGACGGGACTAGCGGGCGTTCCCCCTACGAGCAGTACTTC,CASRGTGDGTSGRSPYEQYF
-,TRBJ1-3,TRBV18,-,TGTGCCAGCTCACCGCTATCTTTGGGTGACTCTGGAAACACCATATATTTT,CASSPLSLGDSGNTIYF
-,TRBJ1-1,TRBV6-1,few,TGTGCCAGCAGCAGGGAAATCATGAACACTGAAGCTTTCTTT,CASSREIMNTEAFF
-,TRBJ1-2,TRBV11-2,-,TGTGCCAGCAGCTTAGATGGACAGAAACGCAACTATGGCTACACCTTC,CASSLDGQKRNYGYTF
-,TRBJ1-5,TRBV28,-,TGTGCCAGCAGTTTATTATATCAGCCCCAGCATTTT,CASSLLYQPQHF
-,TRBJ2-1,TRBV30,-,TGTGCCTGGAGTGTATCAAATGAGCAGTTCTTC,CAWSVSNEQFF
TRBD2,TRBJ2-7,TRBV27,-,TGTGCCAGCAGTTTAACTGGACTAGGCATAACCTACGAGCAGTACTTC,CASSLTGLGITYEQYF
TRBD1,TRBJ1-1,TRBV27,-,TGTGCCAGCAGTTTAGATAGACAGGGTTGGACTGAAGCTTTCTTT,CASSLDRQGWTEAFF
-,TRBJ2-1,TRBV9,-,TGTGCCAGCAGCGAGGGGCGGCCCGGGGAAAATGAGCAGTTCTTC,CASSEGRPGENEQFF
-,TRBJ2-2,TRBV10-1,-,TGCGCCAGCAGTGAGTCGCCCGGGAGAGACACCGGGGAGCTGTTTTTT,CASSESPGRDTGELFF
-,TRBJ2-3,TRBV6-5,-,TGTGCCAGCACCCTTAGAGGGAACGCAGATACGCAGTATTTT,CASTLRGNADTQYF
TRBD2,TRBJ2-7,TRBV7-2,-,TGTGCCAGCAGCTGGGTAGCGGGAGCCTCCTACGAGCAGTACTTC,CASSWVAGASYEQYF
-,TRBJ2-7,TRBV5-1,-,TGCGCCAGCAGCTTGGACCCAGGGGAGAGCTACGAGCAGTACTTC,CASSLDPGESYEQYF
TRBD2,TRBJ2-1,TRBV10-3,-,TGTGCCATCTCCTCTGGTACTAGCGGGAGGCCAACACTGATTTCTAATGAGCAGTTCTTC,CAISSGTSGRPTLISNEQFF
-,TRBJ2-3,TRBV18,-,TGTGCCAGCTCACCACAGGGGGTTAGCACAGATACGCAGTATTTT,CASSPQGVSTDTQYF
TRBD1,TRBJ2-2,TRBV6-1,once,TGTGCCAGCAGGGCCGGGACAGTTAACACCGGGGAGCTGTTTTTT,CASRAGTVNTGELFF
TRBD2,TRBJ2-4,TRBV29-1,-,TGCAGCGCCTGGGACGGGGGGAAGGACATTCAGTACTTC,CSAWDGGKDIQYF
TRBD1,TRBJ1-1,TRBV14,-,TGTGCCAGCAGCCAAGATCTCTTCGTAACAGGGGATACCTTGAACACTGAAGCTTTCTTT,CASSQDLFVTGDTLNTEAFF
-,TRBJ2-7,TRBV5-6,-,TGTGCCAGCAGCTTTCGCGGGTCCTACGAGCAGTACTTC,CASSFRGSYEQYF
-,TRBJ2-7,TRBV5-1,-,TGCGCCAGCAGCGCCGACAACTACGAGCAGTACTTC,CASSADNYEQYF
-,TRBJ1-6,TRBV7-2,once,TGTGCCAGCAGCCCCGGACAGCCATCACCCCTCCACTTT,CASSPGQPSPLHF
TRBD2,TRBJ2-7,TRBV7-2,once,TGTGCCAGCAGCTTAGGGGCTAGCGGGAGACCCACCAACGAGCAGTACTTC,CASSLGASGRPTNEQYF
TRBD2,TRBJ2-3,TRBV6-6,-,TGTGCCAGCAGTGCGCGGACTAGCGGGGGGGATACGCAGTATTTT,CASSARTSGGDTQYF
-,TRBJ1-1,TRBV30,-,TGTGCCGGCGGGCAAATCACTGAAGCTTTCTTT,CAGGQITEAFF
-,TRBJ1-4,TRBV7-2,-,TGTGCCAGCAGCTTAGGGGCGGGGACTAATGAAAAACTGTTTTTT,CASSLGAGTNEKLFF
-,TRBJ1-1,TRBV19,once,TGTGCCAGTAGTGGAAGACAGAAGAACACTGAAGCTTTCTTT,CASSGRQKNTEAFF
-,TRBJ2-2,TRBV5-1,-,TGCGCCAGCAGCTTGGAAGGCATCCGAGGAACCGGGGAGCTGTTTTTT,CASSLEGIRGTGELFF
-,TRBJ1-5,TRBV5-6,few,TGTGCCAGCAGCCTTAGTGGTCAGCCCCAGCATTTT,CASSLSGQPQHF
-,TRBJ1-6,TRBV4-3,-,TGCGCCAGCAGCCAAGACATAGGGGATTCACCCCTCCACTTT,CASSQDIGDSPLHF
-,TRBJ2-5,TRBV18,-,TGTGCCAGCTCACCACCAAGCCGAGAGACCCAGTACTTC,CASSPPSRETQYF
TRBD2,TRBJ2-1,TRBV7-6,-,TGTGCCAGCAGCTTAGCTCAAAGCGGGGGTGTGGATGAGCAGTTCTTC,CASSLAQSGGVDEQFF
TRBD2,TRBJ2-7,TRBV7-9,-,TGTGCCAGCAGCCCCGGGACTAGCGGGGTGGAGCAGTACTTC,CASSPGTSGVEQYF
TRBD1,TRBJ1-6,TRBV5-4,-,TGTGCCAGCAGCCGACAGGGGGAAAGTTCACCCCTCCACTTT,CASSRQGESSPLHF
-,TRBJ1-1,TRBV5-4,-,TGTGCCAGCAGCTTGGGAAGTCTGAACACTGAAGCTTTCTTT,CASSLGSLNTEAFF
TRBD1,TRBJ2-7,TRBV5-1,-,TGCGCCAGTACGGGACAGGGTGTCGACGAGCAGTACTTC,CASTGQGVDEQYF
-,TRBJ2-7,TRBV6-1,-,TGTGCCAGCAGTGCGGGGCCTTTCTACGAGCAGTACTTC,CASSAGPFYEQYF
-,TRBJ2-7,TRBV5-1,-,TGCGCCAGCAGCCAGAACATGGGGGAGCAGTACTTC,CASSQNMGEQYF
-,TRBJ2-6,TRBV7-3,-,TGTGCCAGCAGCTTAACGTTAAGGGCGTCTGGGGCCAACGTCCTGACTTTC,CASSLTLRASGANVLTF
TRBD2,TRBJ2-5,TRBV18,-,TGTGCCAGCTCACCATCCCTAGCGGAAGAGACCCAGTACTTC,CASSPSLAEETQYF
TRBD1,TRBJ1-4,TRBV6-1,-,TGTGCCAGCAGTGAACGCCGCGGACAGGGCCTAAATGAAAAACTGTTTTTT,CASSERRGQGLNEKLFF